This T cell receptor beta chain was profiled in a study of blood T cell repertoires in COVID-19. At the level of the study: From the United States, Italy and Spain came samples of acute and convalescent COVID-19.

This CDR3 spans 16 amino acids. The germline V gene encodes CDR1 SGHNT and CDR2 YYREEE (reference sequence). V was pared by 0 bases and J by 4 bases, with 8 bases of the junction left unmatched. Assay: immunoSEQ multiplex PCR; the TCRdb copy retains only in-frame clones and omits some. The sample has more than 300,000 clones, under 85% seen once. Participants came from roughly 25 US areas, aged roughly 18 to 95 years. The chain combines TRBV5-4 with TRBJ2-7; 9 bases are a match to TRBD2. The sample was PBMCs or T cells enriched from blood (not recorded which). The receptor was derived from a woman between 45 and 60 years old who had recovered from COVID-19. CDR3 nucleotide sequence: TGTGCCAGCAGCTTGGATCTCGCTAGCGGGATTTACGAGCAGTACTTC. Its translation is CASSLDLASGIYEQYF. Complete variable domain (other parts from reference TRBV5-4 and TRBJ2-7): ETGVTQSPTHLIKTRGQQVTLRCSSQSGHNTVSWYQQALGQGPQFIFQYYREEENGRGNFPPRFSGLQFPNYSSELNVNALELDDSALYLCASSLDLASGIYEQYFGPGTRLTVT.